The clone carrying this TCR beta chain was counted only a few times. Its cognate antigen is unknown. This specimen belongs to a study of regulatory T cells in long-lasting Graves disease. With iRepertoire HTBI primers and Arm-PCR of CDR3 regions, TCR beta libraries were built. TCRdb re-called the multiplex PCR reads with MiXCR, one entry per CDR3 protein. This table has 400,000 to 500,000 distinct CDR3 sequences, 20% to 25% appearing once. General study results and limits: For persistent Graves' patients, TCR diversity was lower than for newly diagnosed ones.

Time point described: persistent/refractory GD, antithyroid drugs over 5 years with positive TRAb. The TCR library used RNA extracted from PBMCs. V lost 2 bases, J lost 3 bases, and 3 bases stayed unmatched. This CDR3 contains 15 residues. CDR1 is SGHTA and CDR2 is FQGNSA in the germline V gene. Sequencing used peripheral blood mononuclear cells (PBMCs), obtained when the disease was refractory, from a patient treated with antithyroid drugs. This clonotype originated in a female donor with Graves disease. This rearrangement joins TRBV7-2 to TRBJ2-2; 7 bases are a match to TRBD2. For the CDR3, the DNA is TGTGCCAGCAGCTTACTCCTAGCGGACACCGGGGAGCTGTTTTTT. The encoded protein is CASSLLLADTGELFF.